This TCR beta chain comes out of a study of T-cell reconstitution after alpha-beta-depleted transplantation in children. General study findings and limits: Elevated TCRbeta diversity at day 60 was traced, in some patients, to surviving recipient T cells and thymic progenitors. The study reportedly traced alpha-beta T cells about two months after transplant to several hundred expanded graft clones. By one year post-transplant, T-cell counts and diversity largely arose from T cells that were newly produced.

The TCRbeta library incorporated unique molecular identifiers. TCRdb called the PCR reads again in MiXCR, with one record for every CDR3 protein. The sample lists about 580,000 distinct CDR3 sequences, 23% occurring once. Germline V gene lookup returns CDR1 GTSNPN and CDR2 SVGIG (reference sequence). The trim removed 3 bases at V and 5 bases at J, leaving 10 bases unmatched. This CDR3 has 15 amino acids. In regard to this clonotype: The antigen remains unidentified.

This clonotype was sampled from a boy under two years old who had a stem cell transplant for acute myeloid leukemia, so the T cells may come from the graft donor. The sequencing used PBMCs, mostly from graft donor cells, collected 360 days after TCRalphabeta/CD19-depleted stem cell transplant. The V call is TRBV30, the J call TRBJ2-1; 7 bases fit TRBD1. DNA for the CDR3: TGTGCCTGGAGCACAGGGGCCGCAAGGGACAATGAGCAGTTCTTC. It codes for CAWSTGAARDNEQFF.